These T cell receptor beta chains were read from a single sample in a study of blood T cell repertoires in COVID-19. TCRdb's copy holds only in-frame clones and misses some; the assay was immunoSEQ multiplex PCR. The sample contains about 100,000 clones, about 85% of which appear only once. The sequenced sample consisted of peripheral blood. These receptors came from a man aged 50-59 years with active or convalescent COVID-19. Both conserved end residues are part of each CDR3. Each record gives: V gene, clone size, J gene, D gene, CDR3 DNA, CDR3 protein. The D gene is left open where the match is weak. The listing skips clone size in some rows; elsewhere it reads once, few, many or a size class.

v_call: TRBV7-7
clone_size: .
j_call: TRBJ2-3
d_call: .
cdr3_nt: TGTGCTAGCAGCTTGCTAGGGGGAGATACGCAGTATTTT
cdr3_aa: CASSLLGGDTQYF

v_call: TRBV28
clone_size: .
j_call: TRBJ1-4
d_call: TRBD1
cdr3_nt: TGTGCCAGTTCGGACAGGGTGGGTGAAAAACTGTTTTTT
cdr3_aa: CASSDRVGEKLFF

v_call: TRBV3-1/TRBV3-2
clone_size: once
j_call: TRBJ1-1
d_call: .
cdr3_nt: TGTGCCAGCAGCCAAGCAACTGAAGCTTTCTTT
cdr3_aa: CASSQATEAFF

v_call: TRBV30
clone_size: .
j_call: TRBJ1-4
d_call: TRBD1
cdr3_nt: TGTGCCTGGAGTGTAAGGGACAGGTATAATGAAAAACTGTTTTTT
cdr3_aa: CAWSVRDRYNEKLFF

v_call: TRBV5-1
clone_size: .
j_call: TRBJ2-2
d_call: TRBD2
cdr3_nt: TGCGCCAGCAGCTTGTTTGGGACTAGAGACACCGGGGAGCTGTTTTTT
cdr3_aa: CASSLFGTRDTGELFF

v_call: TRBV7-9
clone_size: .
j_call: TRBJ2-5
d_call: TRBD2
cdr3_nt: TGTGCCAGCAGCTTAGCGCCTGGAGGGAGGGCGGCAGAGACCCAGTACTTC
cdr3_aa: CASSLAPGGRAAETQYF

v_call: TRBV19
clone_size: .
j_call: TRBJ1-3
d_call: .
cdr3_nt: TGTGCCAGTAGTACGACAGATTCTGGAAACACCATATATTTT
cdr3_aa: CASSTTDSGNTIYF

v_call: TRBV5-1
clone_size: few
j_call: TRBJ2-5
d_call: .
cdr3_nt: TGCGCCAGCAGAAAAACAGGAAACCAAGAGACCCAGTACTTC
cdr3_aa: CASRKTGNQETQYF

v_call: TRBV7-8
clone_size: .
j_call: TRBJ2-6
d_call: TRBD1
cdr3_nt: TGTGCCAGCAACAACCCGGGACAGGGGGTCTCTGGGGCCAACGTCCTGACTTTC
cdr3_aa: CASNNPGQGVSGANVLTF

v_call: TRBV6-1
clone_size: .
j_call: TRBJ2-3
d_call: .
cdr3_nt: TGTGCCAGCAGTGAAGGACTAGTTCGCACAGATACGCAGTATTTT
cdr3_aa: CASSEGLVRTDTQYF

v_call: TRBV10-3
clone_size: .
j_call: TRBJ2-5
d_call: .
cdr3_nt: TGTGCCATCAGTGAGTCAGGACTCCAAGAGACCCAGTACTTC
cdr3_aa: CAISESGLQETQYF

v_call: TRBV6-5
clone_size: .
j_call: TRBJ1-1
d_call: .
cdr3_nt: TGTGCCAGCGGCCGGGAGCGCTTCACTGAAGCTTTCTTT
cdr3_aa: CASGRERFTEAFF

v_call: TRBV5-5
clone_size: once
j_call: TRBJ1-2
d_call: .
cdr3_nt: TGTGCCAGCAGCCAGGACAACCACTATGGCTACACCTTC
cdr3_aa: CASSQDNHYGYTF

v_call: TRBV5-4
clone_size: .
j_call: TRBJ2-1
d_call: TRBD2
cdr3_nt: TGTGCCAGCAGCTCGGGACTAGCGGGGTACAATGAGCAGTTCTTC
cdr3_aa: CASSSGLAGYNEQFF

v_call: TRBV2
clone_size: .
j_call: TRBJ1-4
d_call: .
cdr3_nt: TGTGCCAGCAGTGATCTTCAGGCCTCAACTAATGAAAAACTGTTTTTT
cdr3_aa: CASSDLQASTNEKLFF

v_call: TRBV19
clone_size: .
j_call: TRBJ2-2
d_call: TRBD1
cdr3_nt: TGTGCCAGTAGTACTTGGACAGGGGGGACCGGGGAGCTGTTTTTT
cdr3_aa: CASSTWTGGTGELFF

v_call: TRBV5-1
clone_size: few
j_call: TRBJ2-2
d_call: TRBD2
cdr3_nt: TGCGCCAGCAGCGTCGGGGACTACAACACCGGGGAGCTGTTTTTT
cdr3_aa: CASSVGDYNTGELFF

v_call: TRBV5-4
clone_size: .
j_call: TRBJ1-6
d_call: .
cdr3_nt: TGTGCCAGCAGCTTGGGTGCGAGCTCCTATAATTCACCCCTCCACTTT
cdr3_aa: CASSLGASSYNSPLHF

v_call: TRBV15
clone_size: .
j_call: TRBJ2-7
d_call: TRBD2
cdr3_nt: TGTGCCACCAGCAGAGATTATGCGGGAGAGAACGAGCAGTACTTC
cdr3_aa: CATSRDYAGENEQYF

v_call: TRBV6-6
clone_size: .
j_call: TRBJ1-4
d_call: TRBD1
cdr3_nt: TGTGCCAGCAGTTACTCGGGACAGCCTAATGAAAAACTGTTTTTT
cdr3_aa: CASSYSGQPNEKLFF

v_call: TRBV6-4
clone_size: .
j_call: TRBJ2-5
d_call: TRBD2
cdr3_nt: TGTGCCAGCAGTGACTCGAGTCGGGTAGCGGGAGGGCCTCAGGAGACCCAGTACTTC
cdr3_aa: CASSDSSRVAGGPQETQYF

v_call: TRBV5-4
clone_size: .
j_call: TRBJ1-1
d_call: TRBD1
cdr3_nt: TGTGCCAGCAGCTTGAAGCAGGGGGTTACTGAAGCTTTCTTT
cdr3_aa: CASSLKQGVTEAFF

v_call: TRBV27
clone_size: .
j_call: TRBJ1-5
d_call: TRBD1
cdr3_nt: TGTGCCAGCAGACGGGACAGAACCAATCAGCCCCAGCATTTT
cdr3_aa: CASRRDRTNQPQHF

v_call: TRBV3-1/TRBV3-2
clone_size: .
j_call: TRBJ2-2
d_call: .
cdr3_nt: TGTGCCAGCCAAAGGGGACAGAACACCGGGGAGCTGTTTTTT
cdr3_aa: CASQRGQNTGELFF

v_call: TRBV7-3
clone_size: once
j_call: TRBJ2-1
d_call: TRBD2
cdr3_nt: TGTGCCAGCAGCGCCCTAACTAGCGGAGCCTACAATGAGCAGTTCTTC
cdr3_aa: CASSALTSGAYNEQFF